This T cell receptor (beta chain) emerged from a study of blood T cell repertoires in COVID-19 (dated by TCRdb to about 2020). For the study in its entirety: Samples covering the acute and convalescent phases of COVID-19 were provided by collaborators in the United States, Italy and Spain. The material from the prospective study consisted of cDNA or gDNA derived from T cells, B-cell-depleted T cells, or PBMCs. A freely available public database, intended as a resource for researchers studying the immune response to SARS-CoV-2, is where the repertoires were released. Sample metadata almost always included a de-identified subject ID, COVID-19 status, age in years and sex. Where HLA class I and class II types were available, the types were taken from metadata supplied by the sample provider, not from assay-based typing. The samples were drawn from the first 160 participants of the ongoing ImmuneRACE study and from more than 1,000 subjects provided by 6 global collaborators. Subjects who had been exposed to COVID-19, were actively infected with it, or had recovered from it provided the deeply sampled blood TCRbeta repertoires that made up the dataset.

Regarding this clone: Its target antigen remains unknown. Qualities for individual bases were not recorded, and no much larger clone is one base off.

Each collaborating institution followed its own protocols to collect whole blood in K2EDTA tubes. For TCRbeta analysis, collaborator samples were shipped as frozen whole blood, as isolated PBMCs, or as DNA extracted from either sample type. The investigation overall reported the following: The quantity of clinical and demographic metadata differed by source and by participant and was supplied without curation.

TCRbeta CDR3 regions were amplified from genomic DNA by means of the immunoSEQ Assay, a bias-controlled multiplex PCR. The authors' analysis ran thus. Within the assay, amplification of reference gene primers was used to estimate how many nucleated cells each sample contained. To quantify the absolute abundance of each unique TCRbeta CDR3 rearrangement, sequence reads were collapsed and filtered. For each sample, productive Simpson clonality was calculated as the square root of Simpson's diversity index across productive rearrangements. Held by TCRdb, this immuneACCESS table contains in-frame sequences only and omits some clones. Under half of the omission traces to an unresolved V gene where checked; the cause of the rest is unknown. V and J calls and clone size are copied from that table; D and trimming were computed from the DNA. The sample table holds 59,000 or so clones, of which roughly 85% were seen once. Under 3.5% of the sample belongs to the ten largest clones.

CDR1 and CDR2 (ENHRY, SYGVKD) derive from the germline V gene. The CDR3 has 12 amino acids, counting the end cysteine and phenylalanine. This entry keeps only the CDR3 DNA: 36 bases, framed from base 1. The V end gives up 9 bases and the J end 1 base, leaving 2 bases in the junction not matched to a gene. Rearrangement joined TRBV10-3 to TRBJ1-1, with 7 bases matching TRBD1. Sequences were obtained from peripheral blood. This receptor was obtained from a man in his 60s with acute or convalescent COVID-19. In nucleotide form, the sequence is TGTGCCATGAGACAGGGGAACACTGAAGCTTTCTTT. This codes for CAMRQGNTEAFF.